Presented here are 15 T cell receptor beta chains from one specimen sequenced in a study of T cell responses to AZD1222 COVID-19 vaccine. Data came from immunoSEQ multiplex PCR; TCRdb stores just in-frame clones and leaves some out. The repertoire table contains around 140,000 clones. Source material: peripheral blood. The receptors derive from an adult in good health.

The rearrangement links TRBV2 to TRBJ1-5, with 10 bases that match TRBD1. Germline CDR1 reads SNHLY; CDR2 reads FYNNEI. This CDR3 comprises 18 residues. J lost 6 bases, V lost 0 bases, and 11 bases had no gene match. Here the CDR3 DNA reads TGTGCCAGCAGTGAAGCGCCTGGTGGACAGGGGGTTGGTCAGCCCCAGCATTTT. Its protein product is CASSEAPGGQGVGQPQHF.

The V gene is TRBV6-1, the J gene TRBJ2-1; D gene unclear. This CDR3 has 13 amino acids. V was clipped by 1 base and J by 12 bases, with 13 bases between them. CDR1 and CDR2 (germline): MNHNS, SASEGT. The CDR3 spells CASSEDWVLGQFF. CDR3 bases: TGTGCCAGCAGTGAAGACTGGGTGCTCGGGCAGTTCTTC.

V gene TRBV12-5 combines with J gene TRBJ1-1, with a tentative D call TRBD1 (5 bases). This CDR3 has 17 amino acids. CDR1 and CDR2 from the germline V gene are LGHNT and FRNRAP. V was clipped by 0 bases and J by 4 bases, with 18 bases between them. The CDR3 here is CASGLVRETLTGTEAFF. Here the CDR3 DNA reads TGTGCTAGTGGTTTGGTGAGGGAGACCCTAACAGGCACTGAAGCTTTCTTT.

This sequence joins TRBV28 and TRBJ2-2, with D possibly being TRBD2 (6 bases). Germline CDR1 reads MDHEN; CDR2 reads SYDVKM. Trimming removed 4 bases at V and 5 bases at J, with 11 bases between. The length of the CDR3 is 14 residues. CDR3 DNA: TGTGCCAGCAGTTCCGGAGGGAGGACCGGGGAGCTGTTTTTT. Protein product: CASSSGGRTGELFF.

V usage is TRBV4-2 and J usage is TRBJ1-2; 11 bases align to TRBD1. J was trimmed by 4 bases and V by 0 bases; bases with no gene match: 4. Germline lookup yields CDR1 LGHNA and CDR2 YNFKEQ. CDR3 length equals 16 residues. The CDR3 DNA reads as TGTGCCAGCAGCCAAGATCGGACAGGGGGCACCTATGGCTACACCTTC. This codes for CASSQDRTGGTYGYTF.

V is TRBV5-8 and J is TRBJ1-1; D gene unclear. V lost 0 bases and J lost 3, with 6 bases in between. Germline values: CDR1 SGHTS, CDR2 YDEGEE. The CDR3 loop spans 13 amino acids. The CDR3 coding sequence is TGTGCCAGCAGCTTGGTTGGGGACACTGAAGCTTTCTTT. Protein product: CASSLVGDTEAFF.

The CDR3 region is CASSLGRGTNTEAFF. The CDR3 DNA follows: TGCGCCAGCAGCTTGGGTCGCGGCACGAACACTGAAGCTTTCTTT. The genes are TRBV5-1 and TRBJ1-1; D is uncertain. CDR3 size: 15 residues. Trimming cost V 0 bases and J 1 base, with 10 bases left between them. Germline V gene sequence: CDR1 SGHRS, CDR2 YFSETQ.

This chain uses TRBV6-1 with TRBJ1-5; D not certain. V dropped 1 base and J dropped 3 bases, with 10 bases sitting between them. Germline CDR1 and CDR2: MNHNS and SASEGT. There are 15 residues in the CDR3. CDR3 in amino acids: CASSEEGRPNQPQHF. The CDR3 nucleotides read TGTGCCAGCAGTGAAGAGGGCAGGCCCAATCAGCCCCAGCATTTT.

The chain couples TRBV27 to TRBJ1-2, with 12 bases aligning to TRBD1. After removal of 5 bases from V and 11 bases from J, the junction contained 15 bases not matched to a gene. CDR3 length equals 16 residues. The germline V gene encodes CDR1 MNHEY and CDR2 SMNVEV (reference sequence). CDR3 loop: CASSPWMGTGGGGYTF. The CDR3 DNA is TGTGCCAGCAGTCCTTGGATGGGGACAGGGGGCGGCGGGTACACCTTC.

The chain carries TRBV9 and TRBJ1-1; 9 bases align to TRBD1. Germline-derived CDR1 and CDR2 are SGDLS and YYNGEE. V dropped 0 bases and J dropped 6; count of bases not matched to a gene: 0. There are 13 residues in the CDR3. CDR3 in DNA: TGTGCCAGCAGCGTAGGACAGGGGGCTGAAGCTTTCTTT. The encoded protein is CASSVGQGAEAFF.

The genes are TRBV5-4 and TRBJ1-5, with D perhaps TRBD1 (6 bases). The CDR3 runs to 14 residues. Germline V gene lookup returns CDR1 SGHNT and CDR2 YYREEE (reference sequence). Trimming removed 1 base from V and 7 bases from J, with 12 bases in between. CDR3 sequence: CASSLSGDGQPQHF. DNA of the CDR3: TGTGCCAGCAGCTTGTCAGGGGACGGCCAGCCCCAGCATTTT. Based on the CDR3 plus reference TRBV5-4 and TRBJ1-5, the full variable domain is ETGVTQSPTHLIKTRGQQVTLRCSSQSGHNTVSWYQQALGQGPQFIFQYYREEENGRGNFPPRFSGLQFPNYSSELNVNALELDDSALYLCASSLSGDGQPQHFGDGTRLSIL.

The chain couples TRBV10-3 to TRBJ1-1; a weak D match, TRBD1 (5 bases). Per germline, CDR1 ENHRY and CDR2 SYGVKD. This CDR3 spans 13 amino acids. V shed 3 bases and J shed 5 bases, with 10 bases lying between them. CDR3: CAISDRGSTEAFF. Here the CDR3 DNA reads TGTGCCATCAGTGACCGGGGGTCAACTGAAGCTTTCTTT.

V gene TRBV30 combines with J gene TRBJ2-7; TRBD2 matches 10 bases. The length of the CDR3 is 12 residues. The J segment lost 6 bases and the V segment lost 8 bases, leaving 7 bases of the junction unmatched. Germline assignment: CDR1 GTSNPN and CDR2 SVGIG (reference sequence). The CDR3 protein is CAGTSGVFEQYF. The CDR3 region has the DNA TGTGCCGGAACTAGCGGGGTCTTCGAGCAGTACTTC. The variable domain in full, completed from reference TRBV30 and TRBJ2-7, reads SQTIHQWPATLVQPVGSPLSLECTVEGTSNPNLYWYRQAAGRGLQLLFYSVGIGQISSEVPQNLSASRPQDRQFILSSKKLLLSDSGFYLCAGTSGVFEQYFGPGTRLTVT.

The V call is TRBV29-1, the J call TRBJ1-4; D ambiguous. The germline V gene encodes CDR1 SQVTM and CDR2 ANQGSEA. The CDR3 is 12 residues long. Trimming stripped 4 bases from V and 6 bases from J, with 9 bases between. CDR3 nucleotide sequence: TGCAGCGTTGCTTCCCTAGATGAAAAACTGTTTTTT. Its protein is CSVASLDEKLFF.

V gene TRBV19 combines with J gene TRBJ1-5; D is undetermined. Germline CDR1 reads LNHDA; CDR2 reads SQIVND (reference sequence). This CDR3 has 14 residues. With 7 bases removed from V and 5 bases from J, the gap between germline ends came to 15 bases. The DNA of the CDR3 is TGTGCCAGTACCCCGACGGCCACAGATCAGCCCCAGCATTTT. Protein product: CASTPTATDQPQHF.